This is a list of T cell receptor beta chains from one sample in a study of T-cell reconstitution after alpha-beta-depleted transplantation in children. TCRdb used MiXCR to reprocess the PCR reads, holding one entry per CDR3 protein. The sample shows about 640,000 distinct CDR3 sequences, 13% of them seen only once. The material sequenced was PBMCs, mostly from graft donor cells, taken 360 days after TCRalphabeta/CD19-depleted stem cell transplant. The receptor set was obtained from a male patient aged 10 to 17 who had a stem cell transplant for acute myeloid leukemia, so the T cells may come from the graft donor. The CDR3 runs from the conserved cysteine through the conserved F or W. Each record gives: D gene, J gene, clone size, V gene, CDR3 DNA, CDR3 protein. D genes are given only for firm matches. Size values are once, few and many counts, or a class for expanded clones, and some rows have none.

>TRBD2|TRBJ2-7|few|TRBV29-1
TGCAGCGTTGAAGACGATGGTGGACAGATAGGACTAGCGGGAGGGCCGGGCGAGCAGTACTTC
CSVEDDGGQIGLAGGPGEQYF
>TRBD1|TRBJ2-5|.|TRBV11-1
TGTGCCAGCAGACCAGACAGGACAGGGGTTGGAGAGACCCAGTACTTC
CASRPDRTGVGETQYF
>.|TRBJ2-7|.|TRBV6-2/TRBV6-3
TGTGCCAGCAGTTACTCGATGGCTAGCGCCTACGAGCAGTACTTC
CASSYSMASAYEQYF
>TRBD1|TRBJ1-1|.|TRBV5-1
TGCGCCAGCAGCTTGGGGGACAGGGGGCTGGAGAACACTGAAGCTTTCTTT
CASSLGDRGLENTEAFF
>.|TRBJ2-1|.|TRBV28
TGTGCCAGCAGTTTAAATGCAGGGGGGCGATACAATGAGCAGTTCTTC
CASSLNAGGRYNEQFF
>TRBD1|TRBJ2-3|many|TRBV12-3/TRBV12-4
TGTGCCAGCAGTTTCGGCAGGGGGCCAGATACGCAGTATTTT
CASSFGRGPDTQYF
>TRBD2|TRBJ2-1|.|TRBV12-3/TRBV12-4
TGTGCCAGCAGTTTTTTGGTGAGGACTAGCGGGAAAAGCTCCTACAATGAGCAGTTCTTC
CASSFLVRTSGKSSYNEQFF
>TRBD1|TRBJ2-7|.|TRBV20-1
TGCAGTGCTGACCCGGGACAGTCAAATTACTACGAGCAGTACTTC
CSADPGQSNYYEQYF
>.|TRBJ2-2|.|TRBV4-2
TGTGCCAGCAGCTCCTCCAGGGAAGACAAAAGGGGCACCGGGGAGCTGTTTTTT
CASSSSREDKRGTGELFF
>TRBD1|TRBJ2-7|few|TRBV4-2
TGTGCCAGCAGCCAGGACGGACAGGGGTACGAGCAGTACTTC
CASSQDGQGYEQYF
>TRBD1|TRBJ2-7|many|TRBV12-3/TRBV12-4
TGTGCCAGCAGCCCGGGACAGGTCTCCTACGAGCAGTACTTC
CASSPGQVSYEQYF
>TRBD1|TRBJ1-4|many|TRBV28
TGTGCCAGCAGTCTCTCAGGGGGCGGTAATGAAAAACTGTTTTTT
CASSLSGGGNEKLFF
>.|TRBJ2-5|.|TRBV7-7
TGTGCTAGCAGCCCGAGGGCTTTGCAAGAGACCCAGTACTTC
CASSPRALQETQYF
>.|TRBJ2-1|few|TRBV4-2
TGTGCCAGCAGCCAAGGGAGGGGGATACCCTACAATGAGCAGTTCTTC
CASSQGRGIPYNEQFF
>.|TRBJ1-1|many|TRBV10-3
TGTGCCATCAGTGAGTCGAATTCCGGAGGTGGGGCGAACACTGAAGCTTTCTTT
CAISESNSGGGANTEAFF
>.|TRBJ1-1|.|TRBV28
TGTGCCAGCAGTTCCCGCCAGGGCCAACATGGTGAAGCTTTCTTT
CASSSRQGQHGEAFF
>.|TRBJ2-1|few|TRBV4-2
TGTGCCAGCAGCCAAGCACGAGACTCCCCCTCCAATGAGCAGTTCTTC
CASSQARDSPSNEQFF
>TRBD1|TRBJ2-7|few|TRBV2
TGTGCCAGCAGTGAAGAAGGCAGGGGGCTAGGGGAGCAGTACTTC
CASSEEGRGLGEQYF
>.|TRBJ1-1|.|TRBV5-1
TGCGCCAGCAGCTTGGTATTCGGGCAGCTGAACACTGAAGCTTTCTTT
CASSLVFGQLNTEAFF
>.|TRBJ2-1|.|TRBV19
TGTGCCAGTAGTCACTACCTAGAGACCCGTATTAACAATGAGCAGTTCTTC
CASSHYLETRINNEQFF
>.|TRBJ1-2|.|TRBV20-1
TGCAGTGCTATCCGACAGCTTAGGGACTATGGCTACACCTTC
CSAIRQLRDYGYTF
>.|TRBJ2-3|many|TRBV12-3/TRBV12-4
TGTGCCAGCAGTTTCATTTTAGATACGCAGTATTTT
CASSFILDTQYF
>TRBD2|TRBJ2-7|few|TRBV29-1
TGCAGCGTTGAAGGGGGTAGCGGGATGTTTGAGCAGTACTTC
CSVEGGSGMFEQYF
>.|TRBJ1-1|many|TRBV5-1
TGCGCCAGCAGCCAAAAGGGACCGGAGAACACTGAAGCTTTCTTT
CASSQKGPENTEAFF
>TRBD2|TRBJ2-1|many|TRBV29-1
TGCAGCGTTATACCCGGGGTAGCGGGCGAAGGTGGCAATGAGCAGTTCTTC
CSVIPGVAGEGGNEQFF
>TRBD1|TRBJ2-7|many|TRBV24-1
TGTGCCACCAGTGATCCCCGGGACAGGGCCTACGAGCAGTACTTC
CATSDPRDRAYEQYF
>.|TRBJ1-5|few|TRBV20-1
TGCAGTGCTAGAGATGAGAGCGTGGGGTTTGGGCAGCCCCAGCATTTT
CSARDESVGFGQPQHF
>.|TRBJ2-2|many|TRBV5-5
TGTGCCAGCAGCTTGGCTGGCAGGCCCACCGGGGAGCTGTTTTTT
CASSLAGRPTGELFF
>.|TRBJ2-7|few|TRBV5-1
TGCGCCAGCAGCTCCCAGGGGGGGTCCTACGAGCAGTACTTC
CASSSQGGSYEQYF
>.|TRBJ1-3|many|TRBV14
TGTGCCAGCAGAAGATCCGGGAACACCATATATTTT
CASRRSGNTIYF
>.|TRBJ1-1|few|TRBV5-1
TGCGCCAGCAGCTTGGCCTCGGGGAGGAACACTGAAGCTTTCTTT
CASSLASGRNTEAFF
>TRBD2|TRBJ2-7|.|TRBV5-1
TGCGCCAGCAGCCCAAGCGGACTAGCGGGAGTCGGGGGCTCCTACGAGCAGTACTTC
CASSPSGLAGVGGSYEQYF